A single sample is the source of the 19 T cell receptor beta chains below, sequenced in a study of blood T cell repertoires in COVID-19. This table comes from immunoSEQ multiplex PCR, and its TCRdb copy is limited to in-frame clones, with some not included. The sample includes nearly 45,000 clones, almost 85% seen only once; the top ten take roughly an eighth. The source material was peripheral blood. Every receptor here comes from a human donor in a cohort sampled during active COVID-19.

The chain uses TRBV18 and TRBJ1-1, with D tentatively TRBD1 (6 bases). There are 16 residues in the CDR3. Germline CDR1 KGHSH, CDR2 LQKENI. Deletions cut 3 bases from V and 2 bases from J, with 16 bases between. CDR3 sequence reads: CASSPRAGAENTEAFF. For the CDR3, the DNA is TGTGCCAGCTCACCGAGGGCAGGGGCGGAAAACACTGAAGCTTTCTTT. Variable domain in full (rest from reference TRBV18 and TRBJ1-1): NAGVMQNPRHLVRRRGQEARLRCSPMKGHSHVYWYRQLPEEGLKFMVYLQKENIIDESGMPKERFSAEFPKEGPSILRIQQVVRGDSAAYFCASSPRAGAENTEAFFGQGTRLTVV.

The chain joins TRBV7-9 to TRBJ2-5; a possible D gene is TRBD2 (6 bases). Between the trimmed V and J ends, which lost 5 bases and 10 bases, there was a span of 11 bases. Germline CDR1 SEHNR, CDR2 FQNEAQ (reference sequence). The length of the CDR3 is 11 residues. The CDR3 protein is CASSAHGGQYF. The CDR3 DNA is TGTGCCAGCAGCGCCCACGGGGGCCAGTACTTC.

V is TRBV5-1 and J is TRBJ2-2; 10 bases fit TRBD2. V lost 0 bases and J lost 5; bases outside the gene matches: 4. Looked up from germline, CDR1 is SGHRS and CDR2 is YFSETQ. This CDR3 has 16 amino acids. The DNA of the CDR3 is TGCGCCAGCAGCTTGGGGGCTAGCGGGAGAACCGGGGAGCTGTTTTTT. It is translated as CASSLGASGRTGELFF.

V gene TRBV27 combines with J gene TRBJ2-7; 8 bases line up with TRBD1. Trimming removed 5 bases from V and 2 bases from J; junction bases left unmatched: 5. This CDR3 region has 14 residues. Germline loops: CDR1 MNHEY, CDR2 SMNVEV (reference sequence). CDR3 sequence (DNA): TGTGCCAGCAGTCCTCGACAGGGGCCCTACGAGCAGTACTTC. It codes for CASSPRQGPYEQYF.

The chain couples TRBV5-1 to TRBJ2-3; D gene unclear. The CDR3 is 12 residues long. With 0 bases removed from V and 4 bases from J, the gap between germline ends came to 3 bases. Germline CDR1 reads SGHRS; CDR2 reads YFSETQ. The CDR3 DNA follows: TGCGCCAGCAGCTTGGCGTCAGATACGCAGTATTTT. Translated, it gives CASSLASDTQYF.

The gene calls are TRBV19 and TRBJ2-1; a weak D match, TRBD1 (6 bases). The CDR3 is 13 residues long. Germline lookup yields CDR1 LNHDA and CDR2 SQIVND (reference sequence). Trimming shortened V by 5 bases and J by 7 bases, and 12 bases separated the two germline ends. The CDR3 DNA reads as TGTGCCAGTAGTCATGAAGGGGGTAATGAGCAGTTCTTC. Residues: CASSHEGGNEQFF.

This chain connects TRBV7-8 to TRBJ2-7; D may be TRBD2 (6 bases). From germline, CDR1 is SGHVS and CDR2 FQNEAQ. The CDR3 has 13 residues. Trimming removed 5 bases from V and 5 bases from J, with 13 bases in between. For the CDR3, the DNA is TGTGCCAGCAGCATCGGACTACCTCACGAGCAGTACTTC. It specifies CASSIGLPHEQYF.

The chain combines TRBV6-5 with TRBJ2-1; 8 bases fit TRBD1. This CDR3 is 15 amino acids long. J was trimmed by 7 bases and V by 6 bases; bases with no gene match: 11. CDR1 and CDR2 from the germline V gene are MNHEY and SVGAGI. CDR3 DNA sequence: TGTGCCAGCAGCCTAACTCGGACAGGGAGAAATGAGCAGTTCTTC. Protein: CASSLTRTGRNEQFF.

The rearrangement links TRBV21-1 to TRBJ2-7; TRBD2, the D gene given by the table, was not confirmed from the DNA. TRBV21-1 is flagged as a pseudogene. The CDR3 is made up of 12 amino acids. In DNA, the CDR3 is TGTGCCAGCAGCGGAGTTACCTACGAGCAGTACTTC. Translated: CASSGVTYEQYF.

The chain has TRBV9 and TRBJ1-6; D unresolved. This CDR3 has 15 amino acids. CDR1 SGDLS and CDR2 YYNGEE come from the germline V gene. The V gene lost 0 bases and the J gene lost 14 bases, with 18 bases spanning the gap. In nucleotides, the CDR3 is TGTGCCAGCAGCGTAGTCTCCTCGAACCCGCAGACCCTCCACTTT. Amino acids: CASSVVSSNPQTLHF.

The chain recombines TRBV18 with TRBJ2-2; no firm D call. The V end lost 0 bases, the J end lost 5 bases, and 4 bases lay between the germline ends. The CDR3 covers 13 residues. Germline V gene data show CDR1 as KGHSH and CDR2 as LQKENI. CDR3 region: CASSPPETGELFF. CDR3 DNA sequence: TGTGCCAGCTCACCACCGGAGACCGGGGAGCTGTTTTTT.

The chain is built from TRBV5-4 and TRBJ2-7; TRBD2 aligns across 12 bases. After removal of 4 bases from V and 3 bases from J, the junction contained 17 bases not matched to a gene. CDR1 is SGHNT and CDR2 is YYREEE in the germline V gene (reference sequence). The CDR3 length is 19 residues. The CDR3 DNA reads TGTGCCAGCAGCCATCGAGGACTAGCGGGACCTCGGGGGGACTACGAGCAGTACTTC. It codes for CASSHRGLAGPRGDYEQYF.

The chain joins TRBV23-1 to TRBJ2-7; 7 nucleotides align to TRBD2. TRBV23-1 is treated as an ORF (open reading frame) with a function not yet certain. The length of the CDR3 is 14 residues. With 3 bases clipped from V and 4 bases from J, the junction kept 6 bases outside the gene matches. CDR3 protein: CASSQAREGYEQYF. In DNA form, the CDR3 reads TGCGCCAGCAGTCAGGCGAGGGAGGGATACGAGCAGTACTTC.

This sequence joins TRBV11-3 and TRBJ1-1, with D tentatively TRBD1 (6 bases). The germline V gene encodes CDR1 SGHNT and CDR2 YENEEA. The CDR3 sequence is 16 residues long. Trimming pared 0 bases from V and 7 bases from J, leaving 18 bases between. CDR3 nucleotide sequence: TGTGCCAGCAGCTTAGATCCCGCCAGGGGTTTTAATGAAGCTTTCTTT. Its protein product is CASSLDPARGFNEAFF.

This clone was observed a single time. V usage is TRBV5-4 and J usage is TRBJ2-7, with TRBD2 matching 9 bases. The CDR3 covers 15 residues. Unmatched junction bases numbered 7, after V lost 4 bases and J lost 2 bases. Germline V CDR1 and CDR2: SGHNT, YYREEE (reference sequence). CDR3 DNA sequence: TGTGCCAGCAGCCGATCTGCGGGGGGGACCTACGAGCAGTACTTC. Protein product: CASSRSAGGTYEQYF.

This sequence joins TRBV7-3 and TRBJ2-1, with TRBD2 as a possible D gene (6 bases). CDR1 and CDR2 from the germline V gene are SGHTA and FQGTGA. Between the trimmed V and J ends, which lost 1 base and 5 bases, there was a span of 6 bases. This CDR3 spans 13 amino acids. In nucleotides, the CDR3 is TGTGCCAGCAGCTTAAGGGGGGACAATGAGCAGTTCTTC. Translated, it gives CASSLRGDNEQFF.

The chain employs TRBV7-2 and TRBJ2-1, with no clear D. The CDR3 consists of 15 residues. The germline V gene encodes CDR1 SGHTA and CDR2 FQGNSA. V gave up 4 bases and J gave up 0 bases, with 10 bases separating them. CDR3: CASSSLRASYNEQFF. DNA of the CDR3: TGTGCCAGCAGCTCTCTAAGAGCCTCCTACAATGAGCAGTTCTTC.

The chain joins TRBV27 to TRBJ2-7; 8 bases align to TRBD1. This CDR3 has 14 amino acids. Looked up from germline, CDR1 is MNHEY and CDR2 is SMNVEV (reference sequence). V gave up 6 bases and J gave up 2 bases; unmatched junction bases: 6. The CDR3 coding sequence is TGTGCCAGCAGCCTCTACAGGGGGGCCTACGAGCAGTACTTC. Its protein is CASSLYRGAYEQYF.

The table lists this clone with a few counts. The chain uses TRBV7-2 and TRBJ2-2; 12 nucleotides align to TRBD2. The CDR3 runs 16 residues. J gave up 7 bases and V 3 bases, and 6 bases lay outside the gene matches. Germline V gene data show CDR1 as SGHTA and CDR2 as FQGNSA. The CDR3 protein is CASSFPRTSGDGELFF. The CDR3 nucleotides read TGTGCCAGCAGCTTCCCCCGGACTAGCGGGGACGGGGAGCTGTTTTTT.